The 10 T cell receptor beta chains below all came from one sample that was sequenced in a study of T cell repertoires in aging, cancer and after chemotherapy. The template was genomic DNA from peripheral blood, not RNA. Multiplex touch-down PCR with TRB-A/B primers amplified rearranged V-D-J TRB sequences. TCRdb fed the multiplex PCR reads into MiXCR, producing one record per CDR3 protein. The table includes 9,500 or so distinct CDR3 sequences, 25% detected once. Material for sequencing was blood. The source of these receptors is a human donor in good health.

V is TRBV11-2 and J is TRBJ2-7; D remains unclear. From germline, CDR1 is SGHAT and CDR2 FQNNGV. This CDR3 is built from 13 residues. V lost 6 bases to trimming and J lost 6 bases, with 15 bases between them. CDR3 in amino acids: CASSPIRLSEQYF. In DNA form, the CDR3 reads TGTGCCAGCAGTCCTATCCGACTTTCCGAGCAGTACTTC. The entire variable domain, with the rest obtained from reference TRBV11-2 and TRBJ2-7, is as follows: EAGVAQSPRYKIIEKRQSVAFWCNPISGHATLYWYQQILGQGPKLLIQFQNNGVVDDSQLPKDRFSAERLKGVDSTLKIQPAKLEDSAVYLCASSPIRLSEQYFGPGTRLTVT.

In its sample, this clonotype ranks as medium-sized. This rearrangement joins TRBV27 to TRBJ1-6; the D gene is possibly TRBD1 (5 bases). CDR1 and CDR2 from the germline V gene are MNHEY and SMNVEV (reference sequence). This CDR3 is 15 amino acids long. V was cut by 0 bases and J by 10 bases, with 13 bases left in between. The chain's CDR3 is CASSLSGGGGSPLHF. CDR3 DNA: TGTGCCAGCAGTTTATCGGGGGGGGGTGGATCACCCCTCCACTTT.

This clonotype was counted only a few times. The J gene is TRBJ2-5, the V gene TRBV6-5, with 9 positions matching TRBD1. This CDR3 spans 14 amino acids. V gave up 6 bases and J gave up 2 bases; unmatched junction bases: 4. The germline CDR1 and CDR2 sequences are MNHEY and SVGAGI. This CDR3 reads CASRAGTGQETQYF. The CDR3 nucleotides are TGTGCCAGCAGAGCCGGGACAGGGCAAGAGACCCAGTACTTC.

This rearrangement joins TRBV5-4 to TRBJ2-3, with TRBD2 identical over 12 bases. This CDR3 contains 17 residues. Germline assignment: CDR1 SGHNT and CDR2 YYREEE (reference sequence). After removal of 5 bases from V and 7 bases from J, the junction contained 14 bases not matched to a gene. The CDR3 region has the DNA TGTGCCAGCAGGGTGCCCCTTCTAGCGGGAGGGCCGAATACGCAGTATTTT. It encodes CASRVPLLAGGPNTQYF.

V gene TRBV5-6 combines with J gene TRBJ1-5; D is unclear. This CDR3 contains 15 residues. Germline V gene sequence: CDR1 SGHDT, CDR2 YYEEEE. The germline V and J ends were trimmed by 1 base and 4 bases, with 12 bases remaining between them. This CDR3 is CASSLYSAGNQPQHF. For the CDR3, the DNA is TGTGCCAGCAGCTTGTATTCCGCCGGTAATCAGCCCCAGCATTTT.

This chain connects TRBV28 to TRBJ2-3, with 9 bases fitting TRBD2. Trimming cost V 7 bases and J 2 bases; bases outside gene matches: 10. From germline, CDR1 is MDHEN and CDR2 SYDVKM. The CDR3 loop spans 16 amino acids. The CDR3 loop is CASTPLAGPYTDTQYF. The CDR3 DNA is TGTGCCAGCACCCCCCTAGCGGGACCCTACACAGATACGCAGTATTTT.

This clonotype was observed a handful of times. The gene calls are TRBV10-1 and TRBJ2-7, with 7 bases aligning to TRBD1. The CDR3 has 14 amino acids. After removal of 6 bases from V and 3 bases from J, the junction contained 8 bases not matched to a gene. Looked up from germline, CDR1 is WNHNN and CDR2 is SYGVQD (reference sequence). The CDR3 is CASRERGPYYEQYF. The DNA of the CDR3 is TGCGCCAGCAGGGAGAGGGGGCCTTACTACGAGCAGTACTTC.

The genes are TRBV4-2 and TRBJ2-7; 7 positions agree with TRBD2. The CDR3 is 16 residues long. Germline CDR1 reads LGHNA; CDR2 reads YNFKEQ. V gave up 1 base and J gave up 1 base; unmatched junction bases: 7. CDR3 bases: TGTGCCAGCAGCCAAGGGGGGGGGATTAGATCCTACGAGCAGTACTTC. This sequence encodes CASSQGGGIRSYEQYF.

This clonotype was detected a few times. The rearrangement links TRBV6-5 to TRBJ2-1; D is perhaps TRBD2 (6 bases). Germline assignment: CDR1 MNHEY and CDR2 SVGAGI. The CDR3 covers 14 residues. The V end lost 11 bases, the J end lost 2 bases, and 16 bases lay between the germline ends. CDR3 nucleotide sequence: TGTGCCGGACAACGGGACTTCGCCTACAATGAGCAGTTCTTC. Protein sequence: CAGQRDFAYNEQFF.

The DNA for the CDR3 is TGCAGTGCTCAGATTCAGGGAAACGAGCAGTACTTC. This translates into CSAQIQGNEQYF. The chain recombines TRBV20-1 with TRBJ2-7, with D possibly matching TRBD1 (5 bases). This CDR3 comprises 12 residues. V gave up 5 bases and J gave up 5 bases, with 13 bases separating them. CDR1 is DFQATT, CDR2 SNEGSKA, per germline (reference sequence).